These T cell receptor beta chains were read from a single sample in a study of blood T cell repertoires in COVID-19. Some clones are missing from TCRdb's copy, which holds only in-frame ones; the method was immunoSEQ multiplex PCR. The sample carries over 150,000 clones, roughly 72% recorded once. Material for sequencing was peripheral blood. All receptors derive from a woman at least 80 years old with acute or convalescent COVID-19. Each CDR3 is given with its conserved first and last residue. The D gene is left open where the match is weak. Size is omitted from some rows. Given values are once, few, many or a class for expanded clones.

D: NA; V: TRBV6-5; size: NA; length: 13; J: TRBJ1-4; CDR3: CASSSGKGEKLFF; DNA: TGTGCCAGCAGTTCAGGGAAGGGTGAAAAACTGTTTTTT
D: TRBD2; V: TRBV3-1/TRBV3-2; size: NA; length: 16; J: TRBJ2-3; CDR3: CASSPPGGSVTDTQYF; DNA: TGTGCCAGCAGCCCCCCTGGCGGGAGCGTCACAGATACGCAGTATTTT
D: NA; V: TRBV18; size: NA; length: 13; J: TRBJ2-7; CDR3: CASSPSFPNEQYF; DNA: TGTGCCAGCTCACCATCATTCCCTAACGAGCAGTACTTC
D: TRBD2; V: TRBV19; size: NA; length: 15; J: TRBJ2-3; CDR3: CASGRAGGLSDTQYF; DNA: TGTGCCAGCGGGAGAGCGGGAGGGTTATCAGATACGCAGTATTTT
D: NA; V: TRBV19; size: many; length: 16; J: TRBJ2-6; CDR3: CASSIGGFSGANVLTF; DNA: TGTGCCAGTAGTATAGGAGGTTTCTCTGGGGCCAACGTCCTGACTTTC
D: TRBD1; V: TRBV30; size: NA; length: 12; J: TRBJ1-5; CDR3: CAWGQGFQPQHF; DNA: TGTGCCTGGGGACAGGGATTTCAGCCCCAGCATTTT
D: NA; V: TRBV24-1; size: NA; length: 12; J: TRBJ2-7; CDR3: CATSDFGYEQYF; DNA: TGTGCCACCAGTGATTTCGGGTACGAGCAGTACTTC
D: NA; V: TRBV5-4; size: NA; length: 14; J: TRBJ2-2; CDR3: CASSLGGGTGELFF; DNA: TGTGCCAGCAGCTTGGGAGGTGGCACCGGGGAGCTGTTTTTT
D: NA; V: TRBV10-3; size: NA; length: 16; J: TRBJ1-1; CDR3: CAISGRGSLENTEAFF; DNA: TGTGCCATCAGTGGGCGGGGGAGTCTAGAGAACACTGAAGCTTTCTTT
D: NA; V: TRBV29-1; size: NA; length: 16; J: TRBJ2-2; CDR3: CSVAPSSGPATGELFF; DNA: TGCAGCGTTGCCCCTTCGTCAGGTCCGGCCACCGGGGAGCTGTTTTTT
D: NA; V: TRBV19; size: NA; length: 15; J: TRBJ1-2; CDR3: CASFGGTGANYGYTF; DNA: TGTGCCAGTTTCGGGGGAACGGGAGCTAACTATGGCTACACCTTC
D: TRBD1; V: TRBV5-1; size: NA; length: 14; J: TRBJ1-6; CDR3: CASSLGQGNSPLHF; DNA: TGCGCCAGCAGCCTGGGACAGGGGAATTCACCCCTCCACTTT
D: NA; V: TRBV19; size: NA; length: 14; J: TRBJ2-1; CDR3: CASNPGDSYNEQFF; DNA: TGTGCCAGTAATCCAGGGGACTCCTACAATGAGCAGTTCTTC
D: TRBD1; V: TRBV6-1; size: once; length: 13; J: TRBJ2-7; CDR3: CASKGQGTYEQYF; DNA: TGTGCCAGTAAGGGACAGGGGACGTACGAGCAGTACTTC
D: TRBD2; V: TRBV20-1; size: NA; length: 16; J: TRBJ2-1; CDR3: CSASPTSGRAGNEQFF; DNA: TGCAGTGCTAGTCCGACTAGCGGGAGGGCGGGGAATGAGCAGTTCTTC
D: NA; V: TRBV11-3; size: NA; length: 16; J: TRBJ2-1; CDR3: CASSGMGGTWHNEQFF; DNA: TGTGCCAGCAGTGGGATGGGGGGAACGTGGCACAATGAGCAGTTCTTC
D: TRBD2; V: TRBV5-1; size: NA; length: 16; J: TRBJ2-2; CDR3: CASSWNSGGNTGELFF; DNA: TGCGCCAGCAGCTGGAATAGCGGGGGCAACACCGGGGAGCTGTTTTTT
D: TRBD1; V: TRBV5-1; size: NA; length: 16; J: TRBJ1-3; CDR3: CASSPGQSFSGNTIYF; DNA: TGCGCCAGCAGCCCGGGACAGTCCTTCTCTGGAAACACCATATATTTT
D: TRBD2; V: TRBV11-3; size: NA; length: 17; J: TRBJ2-5; CDR3: CASSHGTSGGTQETQYF; DNA: TGTGCCAGCAGCCACGGGACTAGCGGGGGGACACAAGAGACCCAGTACTTC
D: NA; V: TRBV18; size: few; length: 16; J: TRBJ1-1; CDR3: CASSPIIPSMNTEAFF; DNA: TGTGCCAGCTCACCAATCATCCCCAGTATGAACACTGAAGCTTTCTTT
D: NA; V: TRBV5-1; size: few; length: 14; J: TRBJ2-1; CDR3: CASSFGDLGNEQFF; DNA: TGCGCCAGCAGCTTTGGCGATCTAGGCAATGAGCAGTTCTTC
D: TRBD1; V: TRBV18; size: NA; length: 15; J: TRBJ1-1; CDR3: CASSGSNRGNTEAFF; DNA: TGTGCCAGCTCTGGATCCAACAGGGGGAACACTGAAGCTTTCTTT
D: TRBD1; V: TRBV18; size: NA; length: 15; J: TRBJ1-4; CDR3: CASSLGQGPNEKLFF; DNA: TGTGCCAGCTCCCTCGGACAGGGCCCTAATGAAAAACTGTTTTTT
D: NA; V: TRBV5-1; size: once; length: 14; J: TRBJ2-3; CDR3: CASSFEASQDTQYF; DNA: TGCGCCAGCAGCTTTGAGGCTAGCCAAGATACGCAGTATTTT
D: NA; V: TRBV9; size: NA; length: 15; J: TRBJ2-3; CDR3: CASSLSSGFTDTQYF; DNA: TGTGCCAGCAGTCTGAGTTCAGGATTCACAGATACGCAGTATTTT
D: NA; V: TRBV14; size: NA; length: 14; J: TRBJ1-3; CDR3: CASSQENFRNTIYF; DNA: TGTGCCAGCAGCCAAGAGAACTTTCGAAACACCATATATTTT
D: NA; V: TRBV6-5; size: NA; length: 15; J: TRBJ1-5; CDR3: CASRTREGLAQPQHF; DNA: TGTGCCAGCAGAACCCGGGAGGGACTCGCTCAGCCCCAGCATTTT
D: TRBD1; V: TRBV3-1/TRBV3-2; size: few; length: 15; J: TRBJ1-2; CDR3: CASSQAGQGSYGYTF; DNA: TGTGCCAGCAGCCAAGCCGGACAGGGGAGCTATGGCTACACCTTC
D: TRBD1; V: TRBV10-3; size: once; length: 14; J: TRBJ1-1; CDR3: CAISLTGINTEAFF; DNA: TGTGCCATCAGTTTGACAGGGATAAACACTGAAGCTTTCTTT
D: NA; V: TRBV5-5; size: few; length: 12; J: TRBJ2-7; CDR3: CASSYSMLEQYF; DNA: TGTGCCAGCAGTTACTCTATGCTCGAGCAGTACTTC
D: NA; V: TRBV7-2; size: NA; length: 12; J: TRBJ2-7; CDR3: CASSSQGYEQYF; DNA: TGTGCCAGCAGCTCACAGGGCTACGAGCAGTACTTC
D: NA; V: TRBV7-9; size: NA; length: 13; J: TRBJ1-1; CDR3: CASSPGSIVEAFF; DNA: TGTGCCAGCAGCCCCGGGAGTATAGTTGAAGCTTTCTTT
D: NA; V: TRBV24-1; size: NA; length: 15; J: TRBJ2-1; CDR3: CATSGGPLAYNEQFF; DNA: TGTGCCACCAGTGGAGGTCCCCTTGCGTACAATGAGCAGTTCTTC
D: NA; V: TRBV2; size: once; length: 13; J: TRBJ1-2; CDR3: CASIPGGSYGYTF; DNA: TGTGCCAGCATTCCGGGAGGGTCTTATGGCTACACCTTC
D: NA; V: TRBV6-2/TRBV6-3; size: NA; length: 12; J: TRBJ2-2; CDR3: CASSSNTGELFF; DNA: TGTGCCAGCAGCTCAAACACCGGGGAGCTGTTTTTT
D: TRBD1; V: TRBV2; size: NA; length: 12; J: TRBJ2-5; CDR3: CARGTEQETQYF; DNA: TGTGCCAGAGGGACAGAGCAAGAGACCCAGTACTTC
D: NA; V: TRBV6-5; size: NA; length: 15; J: TRBJ2-3; CDR3: CASSSNPYAIDTQYF; DNA: TGTGCCAGCAGTTCCAACCCGTATGCTATAGATACGCAGTATTTT
D: TRBD1; V: TRBV29-1; size: NA; length: 15; J: TRBJ1-2; CDR3: CSVEDRAGGASGYTF; DNA: TGCAGCGTTGAAGATCGTGCAGGGGGCGCAAGTGGCTACACCTTC
D: NA; V: TRBV30; size: NA; length: 14; J: TRBJ1-2; CDR3: CAWARGSGNYGYTF; DNA: TGTGCCTGGGCCCGGGGGTCGGGTAACTATGGCTACACCTTC
D: TRBD2; V: TRBV3-1/TRBV3-2; size: NA; length: 17; J: TRBJ2-2; CDR3: CASSYYSGRAGAGELFF; DNA: TGTGCCAGCAGCTACTACAGCGGGAGGGCCGGGGCCGGGGAGCTGTTTTTT
D: NA; V: TRBV4-2; size: NA; length: 15; J: TRBJ2-2; CDR3: CASSQPGLNTGELFF; DNA: TGTGCCAGCAGCCAGCCGGGACTGAACACCGGGGAGCTGTTTTTT
D: NA; V: TRBV6-1; size: NA; length: 16; J: TRBJ1-5; CDR3: CASSGSVGRSNQPQHF; DNA: TGTGCCAGCAGTGGGTCGGTGGGGAGGAGCAATCAGCCCCAGCATTTT
D: NA; V: TRBV20-1; size: NA; length: 11; J: TRBJ1-3; CDR3: CSAETQDTIYF; DNA: TGCAGTGCTGAAACTCAGGACACCATATATTTT
D: NA; V: TRBV6-1; size: NA; length: 15; J: TRBJ2-1; CDR3: CASSEYQGLYNEQFF; DNA: TGTGCCAGCAGTGAATACCAGGGCCTCTACAATGAGCAGTTCTTC
D: NA; V: TRBV19; size: NA; length: 14; J: TRBJ2-5; CDR3: CASSTRQEQETQYF; DNA: TGTGCCAGTAGTACGAGACAGGAGCAAGAGACCCAGTACTTC
D: NA; V: TRBV19; size: NA; length: 16; J: TRBJ2-2; CDR3: CASSIGQGTNTGELFF; DNA: TGTGCCAGTAGTATAGGGCAGGGGACGAACACCGGGGAGCTGTTTTTT
D: TRBD1; V: TRBV19; size: NA; length: 17; J: TRBJ1-1; CDR3: CASSPIGAGGVRTEAFF; DNA: TGTGCCAGTAGTCCGATCGGGGCAGGGGGAGTGAGAACTGAAGCTTTCTTT
D: NA; V: TRBV29-1; size: NA; length: 13; J: TRBJ1-1; CDR3: CSARTDLNTEAFF; DNA: TGCAGCGCTAGGACAGACTTGAACACTGAAGCTTTCTTT
D: TRBD2; V: TRBV10-3; size: NA; length: 16; J: TRBJ2-7; CDR3: CAISDRGSGRSGEQYF; DNA: TGTGCCATCAGTGACCGGGGAAGCGGGAGATCGGGTGAGCAGTACTTC
D: NA; V: TRBV30; size: many; length: 13; J: TRBJ1-5; CDR3: CAWSPRGPQPQHF; DNA: TGTGCCTGGAGCCCCAGAGGGCCTCAGCCCCAGCATTTT
D: TRBD1; V: TRBV27; size: once; length: 16; J: TRBJ2-7; CDR3: CASKRFGQGLTYEQYF; DNA: TGTGCCAGCAAACGTTTTGGACAGGGATTAACTTACGAGCAGTACTTC
D: NA; V: TRBV9; size: NA; length: 14; J: TRBJ2-1; CDR3: CASSVVEGSNEQFF; DNA: TGTGCCAGCAGCGTAGTGGAGGGTAGCAATGAGCAGTTCTTC
D: TRBD1; V: TRBV5-5; size: few; length: 15; J: TRBJ1-3; CDR3: CASSLGDRGRDTIYF; DNA: TGTGCCAGCAGCTTGGGGGACAGGGGTCGGGACACCATATATTTT
D: NA; V: TRBV5-1; size: NA; length: 16; J: TRBJ1-1; CDR3: CASSLEGSGERTEAFF; DNA: TGCGCCAGCAGCTTGGAGGGAAGCGGGGAGCGGACTGAAGCTTTCTTT